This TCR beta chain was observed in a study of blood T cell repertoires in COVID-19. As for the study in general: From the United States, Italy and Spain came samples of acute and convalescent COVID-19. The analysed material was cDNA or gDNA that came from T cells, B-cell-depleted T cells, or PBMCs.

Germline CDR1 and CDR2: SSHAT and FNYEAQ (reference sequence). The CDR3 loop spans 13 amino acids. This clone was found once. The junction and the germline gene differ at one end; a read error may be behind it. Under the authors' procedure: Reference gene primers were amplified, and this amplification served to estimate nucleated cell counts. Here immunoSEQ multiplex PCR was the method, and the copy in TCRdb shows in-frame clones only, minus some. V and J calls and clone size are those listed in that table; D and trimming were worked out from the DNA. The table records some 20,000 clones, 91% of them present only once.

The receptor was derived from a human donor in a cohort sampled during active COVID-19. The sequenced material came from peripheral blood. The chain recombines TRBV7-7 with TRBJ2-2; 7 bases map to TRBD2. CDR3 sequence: CASTGRGAGELFF. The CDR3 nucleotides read TGTGCTAGCACGGGCCGGGGGGCCGGGGAGCTGTTTTTT.